This T cell receptor beta chain comes out of a study of breast tumors, draining lymph nodes, adjacent tissues. In regard to this clonotype: Its target is not known.

TCRdb fed the multiplex PCR reads into MiXCR, producing one record per CDR3 protein. Counted here are about 21,000 distinct CDR3 sequences, roughly 50% occurring once; the ten biggest clones make up under 8.5%. Study results and limitations: The data were judged consistent with most tumor T cells coming from lymph node and expanding in tumor. Tumor T cell lymph node origin was a supported hypothesis, not proven. Luminal-like breast cancer showed significantly greater tumor-nontumor repertoire similarity than basal-like breast cancer did. Tumors had less TCR diversity than lymph nodes, more than nontumor tissue.

Sequenced material: breast tumor tissue. This TCR was sampled from a female donor with breast cancer. Some clones in this sample may be carry-over from other donors' samples.

The CDR3 sequence is CASSSSGRSHEQYF. The CDR3 DNA follows: TGTGCCAGCAGTTCTAGCGGGAGAAGCCACGAGCAGTACTTC. The gene calls are TRBV6-5 and TRBJ2-7, with 10 bases identical to TRBD2. With V trimmed by 4 bases and J by 5 bases, 5 bases remained unmatched. The CDR3 loop spans 14 amino acids. CDR1 and CDR2 (germline): MNHEY, SVGAGI.